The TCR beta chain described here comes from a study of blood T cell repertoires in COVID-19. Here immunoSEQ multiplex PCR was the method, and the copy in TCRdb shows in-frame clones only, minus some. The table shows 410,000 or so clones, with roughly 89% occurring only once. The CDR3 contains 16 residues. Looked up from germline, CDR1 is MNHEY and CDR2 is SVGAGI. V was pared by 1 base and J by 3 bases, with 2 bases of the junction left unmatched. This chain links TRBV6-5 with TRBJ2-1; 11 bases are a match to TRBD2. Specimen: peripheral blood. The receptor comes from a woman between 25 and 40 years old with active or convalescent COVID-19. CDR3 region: CASSYLAGGFYNEQFF. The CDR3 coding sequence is TGTGCCAGCAGTTACTTAGCGGGAGGGTTCTACAATGAGCAGTTCTTC.